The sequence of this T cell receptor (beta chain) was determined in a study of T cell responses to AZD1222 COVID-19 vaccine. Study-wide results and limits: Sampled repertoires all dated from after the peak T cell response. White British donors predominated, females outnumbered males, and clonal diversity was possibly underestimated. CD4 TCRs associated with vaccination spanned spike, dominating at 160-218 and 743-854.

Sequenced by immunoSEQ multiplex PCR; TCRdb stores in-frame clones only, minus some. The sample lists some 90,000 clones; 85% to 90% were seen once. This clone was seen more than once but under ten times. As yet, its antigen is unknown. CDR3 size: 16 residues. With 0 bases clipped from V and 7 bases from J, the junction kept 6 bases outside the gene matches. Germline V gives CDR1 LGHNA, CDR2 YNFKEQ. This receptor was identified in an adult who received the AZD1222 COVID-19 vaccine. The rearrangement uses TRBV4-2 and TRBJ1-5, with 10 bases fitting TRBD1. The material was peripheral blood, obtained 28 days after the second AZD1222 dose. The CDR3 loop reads CASSQDRTGGLQPQHF. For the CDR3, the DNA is TGTGCCAGCAGCCAAGATAGGACAGGGGGTTTACAGCCCCAGCATTTT.